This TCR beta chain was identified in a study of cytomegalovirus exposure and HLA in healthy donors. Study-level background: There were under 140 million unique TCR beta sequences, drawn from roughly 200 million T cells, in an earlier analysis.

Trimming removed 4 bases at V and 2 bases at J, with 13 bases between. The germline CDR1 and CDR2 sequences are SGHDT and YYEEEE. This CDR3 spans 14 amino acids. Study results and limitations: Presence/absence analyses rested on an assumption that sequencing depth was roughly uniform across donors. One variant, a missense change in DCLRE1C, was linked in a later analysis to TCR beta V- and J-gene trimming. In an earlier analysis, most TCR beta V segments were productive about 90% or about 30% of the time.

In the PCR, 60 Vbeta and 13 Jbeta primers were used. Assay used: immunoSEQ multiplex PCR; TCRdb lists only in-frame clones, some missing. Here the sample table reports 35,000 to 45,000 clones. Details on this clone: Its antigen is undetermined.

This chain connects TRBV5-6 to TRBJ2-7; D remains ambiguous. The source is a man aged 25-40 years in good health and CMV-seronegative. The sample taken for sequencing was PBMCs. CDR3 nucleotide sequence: TGTGCCAGCAGCCGCAGACTCGAAACCTACGAGCAGTACTTC. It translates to CASSRRLETYEQYF.